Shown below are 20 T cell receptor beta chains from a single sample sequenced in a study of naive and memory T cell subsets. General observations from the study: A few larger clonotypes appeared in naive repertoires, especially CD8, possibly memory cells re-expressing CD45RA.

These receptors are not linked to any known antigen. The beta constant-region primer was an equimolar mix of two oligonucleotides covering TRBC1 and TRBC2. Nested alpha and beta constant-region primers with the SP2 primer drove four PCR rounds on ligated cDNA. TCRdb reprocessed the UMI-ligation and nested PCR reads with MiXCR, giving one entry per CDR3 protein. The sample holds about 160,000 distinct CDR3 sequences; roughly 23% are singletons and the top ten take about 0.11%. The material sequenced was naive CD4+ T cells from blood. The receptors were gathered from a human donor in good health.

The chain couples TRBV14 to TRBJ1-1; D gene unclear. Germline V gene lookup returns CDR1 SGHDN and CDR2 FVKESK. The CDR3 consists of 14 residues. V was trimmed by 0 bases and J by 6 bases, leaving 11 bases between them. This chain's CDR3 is CASSQETRAAEAFF. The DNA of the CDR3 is TGTGCCAGCAGCCAAGAGACGAGGGCAGCTGAAGCTTTCTTT.

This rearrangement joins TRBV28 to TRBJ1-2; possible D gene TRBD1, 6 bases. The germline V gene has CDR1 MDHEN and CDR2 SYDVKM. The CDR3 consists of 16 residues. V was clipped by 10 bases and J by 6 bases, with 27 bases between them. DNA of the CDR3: TGTGCCACCATGATCCCATTTGGGGGGGCGCACCATGGCTACACCTTC. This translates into CATMIPFGGAHHGYTF.

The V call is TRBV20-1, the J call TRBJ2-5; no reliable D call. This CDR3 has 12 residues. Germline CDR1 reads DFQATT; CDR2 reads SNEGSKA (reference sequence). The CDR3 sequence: CSSTSGQETQYF. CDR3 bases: TGCAGCTCCACCTCGGGCCAAGAGACCCAGTACTTC.

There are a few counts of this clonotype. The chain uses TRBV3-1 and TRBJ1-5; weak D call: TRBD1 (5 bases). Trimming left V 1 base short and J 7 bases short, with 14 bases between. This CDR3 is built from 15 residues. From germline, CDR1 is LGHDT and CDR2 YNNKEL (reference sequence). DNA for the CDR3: TGTGCCAGCAGCCAAGGGGCACCGGGGGACCAGCCCCAGCATTTT. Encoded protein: CASSQGAPGDQPQHF.

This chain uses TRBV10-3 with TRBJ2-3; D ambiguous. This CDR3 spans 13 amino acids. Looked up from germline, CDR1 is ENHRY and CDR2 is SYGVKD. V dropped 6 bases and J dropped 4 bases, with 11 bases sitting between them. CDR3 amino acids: CAISLGSADTQYF. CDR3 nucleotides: TGTGCCATCAGCTTGGGGTCGGCAGATACGCAGTATTTT.

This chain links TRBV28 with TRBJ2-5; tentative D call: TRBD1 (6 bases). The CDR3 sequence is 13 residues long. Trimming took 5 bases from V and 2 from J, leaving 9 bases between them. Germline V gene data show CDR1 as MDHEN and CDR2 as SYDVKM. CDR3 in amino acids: CASSRGQQETQYF. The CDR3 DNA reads TGTGCCAGCAGTCGTGGACAGCAAGAGACCCAGTACTTC.

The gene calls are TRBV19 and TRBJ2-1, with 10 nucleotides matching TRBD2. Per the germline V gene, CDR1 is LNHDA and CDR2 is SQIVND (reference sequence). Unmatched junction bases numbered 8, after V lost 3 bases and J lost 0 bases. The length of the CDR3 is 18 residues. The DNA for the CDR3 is TGTGCCAGTAGTATTAGGCTAGCGGGAGCCAGCTCCTACAATGAGCAGTTCTTC. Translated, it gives CASSIRLAGASSYNEQFF.

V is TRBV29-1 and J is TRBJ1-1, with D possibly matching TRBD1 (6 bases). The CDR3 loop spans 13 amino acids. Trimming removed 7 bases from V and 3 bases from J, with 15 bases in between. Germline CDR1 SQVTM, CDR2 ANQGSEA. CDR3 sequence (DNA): TGCAGCGCCGATCTAGGGGGAGACACTGAAGCTTTCTTT. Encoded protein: CSADLGGDTEAFF.

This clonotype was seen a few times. The CDR3 sequence is CASLGEVPYNEQFF. The CDR3 nucleotides read TGCGCCAGCCTAGGGGAGGTACCCTACAATGAGCAGTTCTTC. The J gene is TRBJ2-1, the V gene TRBV5-1; possible D gene TRBD2, 6 bases. Germline V lookup: CDR1 SGHRS, CDR2 YFSETQ. The CDR3 covers 14 residues. Trimming removed 7 bases from V and 2 bases from J, with 13 bases in between.

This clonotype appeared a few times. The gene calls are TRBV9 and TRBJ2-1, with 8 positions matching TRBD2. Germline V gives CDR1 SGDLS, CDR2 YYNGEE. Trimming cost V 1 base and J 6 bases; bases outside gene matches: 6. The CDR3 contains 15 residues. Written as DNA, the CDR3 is TGTGCCAGCAGCGTAACTAGCGGTTTGGGCAATGAGCAGTTCTTC. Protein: CASSVTSGLGNEQFF.

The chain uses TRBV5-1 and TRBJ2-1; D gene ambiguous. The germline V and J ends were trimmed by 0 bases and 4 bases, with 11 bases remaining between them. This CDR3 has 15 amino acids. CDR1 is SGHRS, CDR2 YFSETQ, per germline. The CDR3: CASSLEFPEYNEQFF. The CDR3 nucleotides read TGCGCCAGCAGCTTGGAGTTCCCTGAATACAATGAGCAGTTCTTC.

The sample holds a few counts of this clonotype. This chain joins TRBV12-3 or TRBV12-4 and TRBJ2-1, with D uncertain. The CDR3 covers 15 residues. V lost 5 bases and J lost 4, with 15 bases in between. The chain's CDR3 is CASSPPGLKYNEQFF. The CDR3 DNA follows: TGTGCCAGCAGTCCACCGGGCCTCAAGTACAATGAGCAGTTCTTC.

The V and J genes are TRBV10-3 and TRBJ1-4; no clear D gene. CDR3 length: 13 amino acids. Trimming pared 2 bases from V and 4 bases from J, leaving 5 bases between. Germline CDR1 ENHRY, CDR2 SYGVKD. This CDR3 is CAISEGYNEKLFF. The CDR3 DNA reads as TGTGCCATCAGTGAGGGCTATAATGAAAAACTGTTTTTT.

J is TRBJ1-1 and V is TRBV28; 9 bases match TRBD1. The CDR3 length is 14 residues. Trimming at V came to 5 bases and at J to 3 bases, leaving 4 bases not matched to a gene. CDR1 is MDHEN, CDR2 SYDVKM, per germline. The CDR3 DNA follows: TGTGCCAGCAGTACCTACAGGGGGCACACTGAAGCTTTCTTT. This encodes CASSTYRGHTEAFF.

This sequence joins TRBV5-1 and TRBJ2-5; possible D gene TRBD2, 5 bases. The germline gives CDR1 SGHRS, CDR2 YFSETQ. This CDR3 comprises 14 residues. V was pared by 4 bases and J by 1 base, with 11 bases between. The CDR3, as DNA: TGCGCCAGCAGCCCTGGACTGACCCAAGAGACCCAGTACTTC. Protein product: CASSPGLTQETQYF.

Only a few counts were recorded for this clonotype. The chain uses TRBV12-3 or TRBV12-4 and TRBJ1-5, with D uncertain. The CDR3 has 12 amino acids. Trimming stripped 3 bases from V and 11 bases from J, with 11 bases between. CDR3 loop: CASSLAYPTQHF. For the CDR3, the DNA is TGTGCCAGCAGTTTGGCGTACCCGACCCAGCATTTT.

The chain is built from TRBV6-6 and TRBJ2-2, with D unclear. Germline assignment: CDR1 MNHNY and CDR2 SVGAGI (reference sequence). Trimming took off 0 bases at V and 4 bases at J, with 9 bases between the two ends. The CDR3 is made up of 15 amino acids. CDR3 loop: CASSYSPQLTGELFF. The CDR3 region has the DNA TGTGCCAGCAGTTACTCGCCTCAGCTCACCGGGGAGCTGTTTTTT.

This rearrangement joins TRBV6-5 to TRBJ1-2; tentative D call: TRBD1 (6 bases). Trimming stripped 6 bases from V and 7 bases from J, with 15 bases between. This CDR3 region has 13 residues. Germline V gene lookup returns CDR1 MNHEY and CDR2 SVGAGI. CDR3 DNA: TGTGCCAGCAGAACTACAGGGCTCGGTGGCTACACCTTC. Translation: CASRTTGLGGYTF.

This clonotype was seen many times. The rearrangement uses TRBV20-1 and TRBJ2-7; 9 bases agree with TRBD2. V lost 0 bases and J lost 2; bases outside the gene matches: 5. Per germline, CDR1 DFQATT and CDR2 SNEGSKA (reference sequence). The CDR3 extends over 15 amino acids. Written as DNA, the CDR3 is TGCAGTGCTAGAGATTCGCGGGAGGGTACCTACGAGCAGTACTTC. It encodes CSARDSREGTYEQYF.

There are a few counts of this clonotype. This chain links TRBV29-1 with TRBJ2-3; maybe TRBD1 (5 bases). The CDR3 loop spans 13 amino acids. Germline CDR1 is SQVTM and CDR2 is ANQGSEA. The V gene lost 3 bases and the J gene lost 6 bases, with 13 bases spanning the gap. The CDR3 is CSVEGQTRDTQYF. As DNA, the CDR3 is TGCAGCGTTGAGGGGCAGACCCGGGATACGCAGTATTTT.